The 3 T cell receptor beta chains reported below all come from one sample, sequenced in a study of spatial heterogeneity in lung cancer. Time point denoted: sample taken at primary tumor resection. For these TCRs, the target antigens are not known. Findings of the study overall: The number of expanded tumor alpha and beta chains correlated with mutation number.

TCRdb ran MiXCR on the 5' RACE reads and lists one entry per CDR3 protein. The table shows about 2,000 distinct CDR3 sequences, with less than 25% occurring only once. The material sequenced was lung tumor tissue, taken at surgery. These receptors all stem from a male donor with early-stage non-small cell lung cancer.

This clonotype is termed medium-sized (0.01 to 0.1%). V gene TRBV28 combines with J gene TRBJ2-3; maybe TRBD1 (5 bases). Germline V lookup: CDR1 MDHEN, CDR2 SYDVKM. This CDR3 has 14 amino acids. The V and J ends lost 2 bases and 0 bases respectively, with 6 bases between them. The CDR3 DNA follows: TGTGCCAGCAGTTTAAGGGGCAGCACAGATACGCAGTATTTT. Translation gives CASSLRGSTDTQYF. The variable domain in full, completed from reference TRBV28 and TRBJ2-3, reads DVKVTQSSRYLVKRTGEKVFLECVQDMDHENMFWYRQDPGLGLRLIYFSYDVKMKEKGDIPEGYSVSREKKERFSLILESASTNQTSMYLCASSLRGSTDTQYFGPGTRLTVL.

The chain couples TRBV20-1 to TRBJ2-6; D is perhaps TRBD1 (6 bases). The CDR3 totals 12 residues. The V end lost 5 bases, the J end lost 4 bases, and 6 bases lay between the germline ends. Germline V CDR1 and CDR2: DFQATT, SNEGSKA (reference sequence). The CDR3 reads CSAQGGANVLTF. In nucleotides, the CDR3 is TGCAGTGCTCAGGGGGGGGCCAACGTCCTGACTTTC.

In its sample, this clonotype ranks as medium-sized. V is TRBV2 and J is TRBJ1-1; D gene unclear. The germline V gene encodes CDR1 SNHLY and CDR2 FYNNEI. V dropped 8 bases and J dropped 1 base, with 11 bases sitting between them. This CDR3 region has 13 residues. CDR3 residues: CASFPTRNTEAFF. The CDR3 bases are TGTGCCAGCTTCCCGACAAGGAACACTGAAGCTTTCTTT. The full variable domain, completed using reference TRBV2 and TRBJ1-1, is EPEVTQTPSHQVTQMGQEVILRCVPISNHLYFYWYRQILGQKVEFLVSFYNNEISEKSEIFDDQFSVERPDGSNFTLKIRSTKLEDSAMYFCASFPTRNTEAFFGQGTRLTVV.